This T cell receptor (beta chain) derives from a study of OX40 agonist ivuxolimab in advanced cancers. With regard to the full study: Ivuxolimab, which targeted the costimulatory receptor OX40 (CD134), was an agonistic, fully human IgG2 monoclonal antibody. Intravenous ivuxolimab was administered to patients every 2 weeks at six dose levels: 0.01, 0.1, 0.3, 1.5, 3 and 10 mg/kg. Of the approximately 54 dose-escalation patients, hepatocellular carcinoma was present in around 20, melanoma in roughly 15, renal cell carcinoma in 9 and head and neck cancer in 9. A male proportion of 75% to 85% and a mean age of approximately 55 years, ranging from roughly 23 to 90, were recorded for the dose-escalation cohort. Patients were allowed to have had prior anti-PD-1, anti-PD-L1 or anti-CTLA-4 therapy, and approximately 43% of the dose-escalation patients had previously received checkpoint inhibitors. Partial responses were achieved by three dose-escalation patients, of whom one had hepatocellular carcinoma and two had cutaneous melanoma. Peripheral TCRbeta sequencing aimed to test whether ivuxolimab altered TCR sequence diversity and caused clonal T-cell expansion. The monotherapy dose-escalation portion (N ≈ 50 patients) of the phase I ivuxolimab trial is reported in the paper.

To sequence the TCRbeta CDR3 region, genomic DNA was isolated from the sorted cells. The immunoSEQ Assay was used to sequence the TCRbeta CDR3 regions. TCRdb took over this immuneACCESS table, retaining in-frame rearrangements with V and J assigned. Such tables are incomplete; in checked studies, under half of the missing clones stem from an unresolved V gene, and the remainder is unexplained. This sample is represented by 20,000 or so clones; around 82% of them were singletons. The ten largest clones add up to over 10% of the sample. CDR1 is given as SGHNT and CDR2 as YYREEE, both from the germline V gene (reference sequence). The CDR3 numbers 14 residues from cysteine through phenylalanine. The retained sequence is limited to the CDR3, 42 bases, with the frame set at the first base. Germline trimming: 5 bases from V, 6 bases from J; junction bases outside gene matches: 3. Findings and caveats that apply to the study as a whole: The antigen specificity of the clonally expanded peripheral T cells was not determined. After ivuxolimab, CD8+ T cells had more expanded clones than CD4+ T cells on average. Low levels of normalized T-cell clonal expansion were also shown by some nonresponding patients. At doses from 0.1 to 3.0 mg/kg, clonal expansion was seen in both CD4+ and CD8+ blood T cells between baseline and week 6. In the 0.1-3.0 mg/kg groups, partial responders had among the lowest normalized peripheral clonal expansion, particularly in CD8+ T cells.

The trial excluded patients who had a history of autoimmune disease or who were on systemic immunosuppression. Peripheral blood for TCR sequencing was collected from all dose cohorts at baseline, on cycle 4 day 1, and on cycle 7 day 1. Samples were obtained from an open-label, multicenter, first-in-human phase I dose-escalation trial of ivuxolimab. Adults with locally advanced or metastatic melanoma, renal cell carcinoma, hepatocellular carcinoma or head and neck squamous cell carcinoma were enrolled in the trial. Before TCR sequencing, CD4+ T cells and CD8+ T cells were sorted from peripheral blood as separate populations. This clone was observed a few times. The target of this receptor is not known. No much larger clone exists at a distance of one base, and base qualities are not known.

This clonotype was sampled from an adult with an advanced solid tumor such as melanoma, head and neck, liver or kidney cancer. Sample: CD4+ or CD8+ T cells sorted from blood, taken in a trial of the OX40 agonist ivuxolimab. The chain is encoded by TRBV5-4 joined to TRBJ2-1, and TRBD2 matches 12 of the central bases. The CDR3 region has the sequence CASSSTSGSNEQFF. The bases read TGTGCCAGCAGTTCGACTAGCGGGAGCAATGAGCAGTTCTTC.